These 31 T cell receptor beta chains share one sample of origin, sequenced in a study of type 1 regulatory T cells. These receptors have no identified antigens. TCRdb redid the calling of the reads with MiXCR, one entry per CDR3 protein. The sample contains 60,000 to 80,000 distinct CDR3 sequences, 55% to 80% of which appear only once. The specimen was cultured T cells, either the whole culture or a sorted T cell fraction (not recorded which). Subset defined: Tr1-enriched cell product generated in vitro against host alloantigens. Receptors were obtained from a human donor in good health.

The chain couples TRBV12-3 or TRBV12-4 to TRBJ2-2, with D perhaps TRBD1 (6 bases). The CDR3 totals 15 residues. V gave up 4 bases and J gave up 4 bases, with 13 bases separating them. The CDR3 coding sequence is TGTGCCAGCAGTTCTAACACAGGGAGCACCGGGGAGCTGTTTTTT. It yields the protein CASSSNTGSTGELFF.

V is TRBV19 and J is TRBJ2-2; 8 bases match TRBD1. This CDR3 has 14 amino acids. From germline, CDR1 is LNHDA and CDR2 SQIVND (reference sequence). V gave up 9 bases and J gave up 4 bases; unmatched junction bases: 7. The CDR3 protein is CASSGQGGTGELFF. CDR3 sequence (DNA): TGTGCCAGCAGTGGACAGGGTGGCACCGGGGAGCTGTTTTTT.

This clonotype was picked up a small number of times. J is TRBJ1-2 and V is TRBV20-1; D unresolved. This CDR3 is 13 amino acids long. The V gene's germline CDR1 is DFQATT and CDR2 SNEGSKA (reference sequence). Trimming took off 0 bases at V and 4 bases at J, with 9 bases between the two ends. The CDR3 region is CSARDNGPYGYTF. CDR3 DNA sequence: TGCAGTGCTAGAGACAACGGTCCCTATGGCTACACCTTC.

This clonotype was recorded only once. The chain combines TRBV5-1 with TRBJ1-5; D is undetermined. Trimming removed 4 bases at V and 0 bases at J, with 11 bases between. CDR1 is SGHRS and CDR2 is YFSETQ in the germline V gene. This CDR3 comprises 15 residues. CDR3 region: CASSVGDYSNQPQHF. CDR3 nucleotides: TGCGCCAGCAGCGTCGGAGACTATAGCAATCAGCCCCAGCATTTT.

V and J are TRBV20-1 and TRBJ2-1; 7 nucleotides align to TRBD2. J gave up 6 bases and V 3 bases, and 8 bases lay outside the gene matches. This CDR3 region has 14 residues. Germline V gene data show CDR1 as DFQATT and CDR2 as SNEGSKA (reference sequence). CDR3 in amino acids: CSASRRENSNEQFF. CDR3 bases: TGCAGTGCTAGTAGGCGGGAGAATAGCAATGAGCAGTTCTTC.

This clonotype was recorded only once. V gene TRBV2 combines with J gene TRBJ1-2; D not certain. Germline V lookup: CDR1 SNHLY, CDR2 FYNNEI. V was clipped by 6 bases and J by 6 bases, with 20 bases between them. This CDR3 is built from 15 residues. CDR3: CASSEGIPRRDGYTF. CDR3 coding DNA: TGTGCCAGCAGCGAGGGAATCCCCCGGCGGGATGGCTACACCTTC.

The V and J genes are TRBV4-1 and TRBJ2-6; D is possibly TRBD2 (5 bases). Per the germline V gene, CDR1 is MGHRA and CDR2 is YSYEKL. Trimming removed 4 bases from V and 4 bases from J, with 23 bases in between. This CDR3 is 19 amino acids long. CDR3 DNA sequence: TGCGCCAGCAGCCTAGGAGTGAGAGGGTCCCGGGAAGGGGCCAACGTCCTGACTTTC. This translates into CASSLGVRGSREGANVLTF.

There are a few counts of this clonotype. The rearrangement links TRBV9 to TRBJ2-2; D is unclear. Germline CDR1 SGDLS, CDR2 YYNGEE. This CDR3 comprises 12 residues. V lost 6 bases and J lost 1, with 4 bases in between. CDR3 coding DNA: TGTGCCAGCAATTTGAACACCGGGGAGCTGTTTTTT. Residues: CASNLNTGELFF.

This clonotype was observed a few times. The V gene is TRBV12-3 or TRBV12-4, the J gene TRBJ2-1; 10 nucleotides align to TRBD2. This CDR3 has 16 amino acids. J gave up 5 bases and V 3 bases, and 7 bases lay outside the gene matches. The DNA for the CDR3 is TGTGCCAGCAGTTTGTCTAGCGGGAGAAGTGACAATGAGCAGTTCTTC. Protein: CASSLSSGRSDNEQFF.

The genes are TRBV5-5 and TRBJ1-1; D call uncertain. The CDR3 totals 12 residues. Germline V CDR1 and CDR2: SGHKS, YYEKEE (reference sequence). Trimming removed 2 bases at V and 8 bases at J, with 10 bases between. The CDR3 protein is CASSLYSVEAFF. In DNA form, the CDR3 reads TGTGCCAGCAGCTTATATTCGGTGGAAGCTTTCTTT.

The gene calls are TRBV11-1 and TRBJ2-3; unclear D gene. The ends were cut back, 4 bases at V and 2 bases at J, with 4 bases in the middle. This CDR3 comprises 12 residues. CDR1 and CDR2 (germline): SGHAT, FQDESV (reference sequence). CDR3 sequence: CASSSNTDTQYF. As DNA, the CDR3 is TGTGCCAGCAGCTCGAACACAGATACGCAGTATTTT. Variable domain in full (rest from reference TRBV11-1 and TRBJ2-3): EAEVAQSPRYKITEKSQAVAFWCDPISGHATLYWYRQILGQGPELLVQFQDESVVDDSQLPKDRFSAERLKGVDSTLKIQPAELGDSAMYLCASSSNTDTQYFGPGTRLTVL.

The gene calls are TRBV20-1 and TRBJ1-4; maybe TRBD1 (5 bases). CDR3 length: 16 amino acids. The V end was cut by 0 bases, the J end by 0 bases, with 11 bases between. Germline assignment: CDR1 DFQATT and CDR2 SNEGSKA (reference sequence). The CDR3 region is CSARDAQGPTNEKLFF. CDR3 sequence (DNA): TGCAGTGCTAGAGATGCCCAGGGACCAACTAATGAAAAACTGTTTTTT.

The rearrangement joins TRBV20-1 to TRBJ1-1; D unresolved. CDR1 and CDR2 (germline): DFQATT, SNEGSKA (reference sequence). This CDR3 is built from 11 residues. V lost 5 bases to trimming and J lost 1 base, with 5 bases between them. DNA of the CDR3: TGCAGTGCTCGACAGAACACTGAAGCTTTCTTT. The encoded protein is CSARQNTEAFF.

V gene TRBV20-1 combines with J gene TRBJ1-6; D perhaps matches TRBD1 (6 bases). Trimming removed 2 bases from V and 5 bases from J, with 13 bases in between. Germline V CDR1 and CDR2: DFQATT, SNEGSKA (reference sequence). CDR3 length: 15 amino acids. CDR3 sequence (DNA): TGCAGTGCTAGACGACAGGAGCGAGATAATTCACCCCTCCACTTT. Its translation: CSARRQERDNSPLHF.

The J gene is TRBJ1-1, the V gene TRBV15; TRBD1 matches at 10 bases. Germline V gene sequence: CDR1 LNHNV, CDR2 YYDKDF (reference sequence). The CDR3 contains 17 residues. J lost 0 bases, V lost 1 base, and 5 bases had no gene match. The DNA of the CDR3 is TGTGCCACCAGCAGAGGACGGGACAGGGGAATGAACACTGAAGCTTTCTTT. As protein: CATSRGRDRGMNTEAFF.

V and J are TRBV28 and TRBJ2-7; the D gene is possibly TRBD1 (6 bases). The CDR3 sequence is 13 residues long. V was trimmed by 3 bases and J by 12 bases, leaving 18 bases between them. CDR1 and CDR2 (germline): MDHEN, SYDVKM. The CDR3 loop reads CASSFNPGNRVYF. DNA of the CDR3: TGTGCCAGCAGTTTTAATCCCGGGAACAGGGTGTACTTC.

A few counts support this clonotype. The CDR3 nucleotides are TGTGCCAGCAGTTTAGTCCAGGGGCAAGAGACCCAGTACTTC. Amino acid sequence: CASSLVQGQETQYF. This rearrangement joins TRBV12-3 or TRBV12-4 to TRBJ2-5; D possibly corresponds to TRBD1 (6 bases). The CDR3 extends over 14 amino acids. Trimming removed 1 base from V and 2 bases from J, with 8 bases in between.

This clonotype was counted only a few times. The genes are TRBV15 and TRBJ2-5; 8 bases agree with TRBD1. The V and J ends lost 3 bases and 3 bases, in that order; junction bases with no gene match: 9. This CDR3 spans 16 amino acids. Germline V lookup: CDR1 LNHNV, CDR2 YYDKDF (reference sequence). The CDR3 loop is CATSSQGAGTKETQYF. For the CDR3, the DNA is TGTGCCACCAGCAGCCAGGGGGCGGGTACGAAAGAGACCCAGTACTTC.

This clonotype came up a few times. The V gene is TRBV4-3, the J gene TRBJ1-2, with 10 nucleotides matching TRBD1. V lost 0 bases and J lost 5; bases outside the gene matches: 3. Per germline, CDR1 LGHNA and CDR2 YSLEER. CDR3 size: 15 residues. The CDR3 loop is CASSQEGQGFYGYTF. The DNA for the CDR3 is TGCGCCAGCAGCCAAGAGGGACAGGGGTTTTATGGCTACACCTTC.

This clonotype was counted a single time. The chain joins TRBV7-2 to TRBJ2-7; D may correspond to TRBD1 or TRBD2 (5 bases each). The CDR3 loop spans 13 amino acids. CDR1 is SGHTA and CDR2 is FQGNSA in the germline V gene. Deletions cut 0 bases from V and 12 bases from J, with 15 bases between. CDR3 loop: CASSLAGAPFWYF. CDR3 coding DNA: TGTGCCAGCAGCTTAGCCGGGGCCCCGTTCTGGTACTTC.

The CDR3, as DNA: TGCGCCAGCAGCCAAAAGAACACAGATACGCAGTATTTT. Translated, it gives CASSQKNTDTQYF. The gene calls are TRBV4-1 and TRBJ2-3; D remains unclear. There are 13 residues in the CDR3. Deletions cut 2 bases from V and 2 bases from J, with 5 bases between. Germline V gene lookup returns CDR1 MGHRA and CDR2 YSYEKL.

CDR3 in amino acids: CASSPSSGRISYNEQFF. The CDR3 nucleotides are TGTGCCAGCTCACCGAGTAGCGGGAGAATCTCCTACAATGAGCAGTTCTTC. The chain is built from TRBV18 and TRBJ2-1; 9 positions match TRBD2. Germline V CDR1 and CDR2: KGHSH, LQKENI. The junction had 6 bases not matched to a gene; V was cut back by 3 bases and J by 0 bases. CDR3 size: 17 residues.

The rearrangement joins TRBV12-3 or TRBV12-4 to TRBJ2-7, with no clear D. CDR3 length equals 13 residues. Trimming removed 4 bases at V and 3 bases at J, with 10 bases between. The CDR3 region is CASSSYSNYEQYF. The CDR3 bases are TGTGCCAGCAGTTCCTACAGTAACTACGAGCAGTACTTC.

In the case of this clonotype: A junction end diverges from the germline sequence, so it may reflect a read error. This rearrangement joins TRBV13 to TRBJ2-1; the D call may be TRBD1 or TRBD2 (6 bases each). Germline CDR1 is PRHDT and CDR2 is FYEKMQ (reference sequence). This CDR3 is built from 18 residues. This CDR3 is CASTKGGRGLSSYNEQFF. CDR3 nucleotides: TGTGCTAGCACTAAGGGGGGACGAGGACTTAGCTCCTACAATGAGCAGTTCTTC.

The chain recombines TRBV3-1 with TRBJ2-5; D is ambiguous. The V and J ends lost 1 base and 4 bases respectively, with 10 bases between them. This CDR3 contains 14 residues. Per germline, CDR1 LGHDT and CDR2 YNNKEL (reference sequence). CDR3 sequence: CASSQGTAPETQYF. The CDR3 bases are TGTGCCAGCAGCCAAGGGACGGCACCAGAGACCCAGTACTTC.

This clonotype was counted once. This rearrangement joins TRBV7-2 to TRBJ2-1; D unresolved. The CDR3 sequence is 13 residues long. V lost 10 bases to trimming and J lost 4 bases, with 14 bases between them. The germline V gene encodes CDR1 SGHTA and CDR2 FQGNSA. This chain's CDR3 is CATGRVGYNEQFF. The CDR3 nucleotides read TGTGCCACGGGCCGGGTCGGATACAATGAGCAGTTCTTC. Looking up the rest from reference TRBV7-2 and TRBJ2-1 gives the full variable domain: GAGVSQSPSNKVTEKGKDVELRCDPISGHTALYWYRQSLGQGLEFLIYFQGNSAPDKSGLPSDRFSAERTGGSVSTLTIQRTQQEDSAVYLCATGRVGYNEQFFGPGTRLTVL.

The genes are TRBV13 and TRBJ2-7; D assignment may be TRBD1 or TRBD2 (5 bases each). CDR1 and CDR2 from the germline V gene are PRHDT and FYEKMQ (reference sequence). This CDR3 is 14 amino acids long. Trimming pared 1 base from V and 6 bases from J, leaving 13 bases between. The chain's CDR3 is CASSLAVMRGEQYF. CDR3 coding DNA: TGTGCCAGCAGCTTAGCTGTGATGAGGGGCGAGCAGTACTTC.

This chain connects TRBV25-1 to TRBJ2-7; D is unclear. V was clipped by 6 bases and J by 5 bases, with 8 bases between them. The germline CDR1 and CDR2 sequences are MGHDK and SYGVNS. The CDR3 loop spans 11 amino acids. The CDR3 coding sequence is TGTGCCAGCAGCGCTGAGGACGAGCAGTACTTC. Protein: CASSAEDEQYF.

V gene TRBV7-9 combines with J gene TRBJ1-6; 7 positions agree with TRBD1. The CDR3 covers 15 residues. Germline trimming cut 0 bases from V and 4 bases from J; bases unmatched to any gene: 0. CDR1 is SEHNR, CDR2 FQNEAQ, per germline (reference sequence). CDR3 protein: CASSLAGQYNSPLHF. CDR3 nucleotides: TGTGCCAGCAGCTTAGCGGGACAGTATAATTCACCCCTCCACTTT.

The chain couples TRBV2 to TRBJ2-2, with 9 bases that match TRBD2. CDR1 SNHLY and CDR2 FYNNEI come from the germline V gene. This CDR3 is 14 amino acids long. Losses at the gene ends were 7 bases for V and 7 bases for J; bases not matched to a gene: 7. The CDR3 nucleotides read TGTGCCAGCACAGCGGGAGGACAGGTCGGGGAGCTGTTTTTT. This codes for CASTAGGQVGELFF.

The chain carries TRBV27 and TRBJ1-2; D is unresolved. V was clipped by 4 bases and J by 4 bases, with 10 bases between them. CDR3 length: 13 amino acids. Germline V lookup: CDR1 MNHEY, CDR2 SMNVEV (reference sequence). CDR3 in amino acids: CASSYRPFYGYTF. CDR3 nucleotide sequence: TGTGCCAGCAGTTATAGGCCTTTCTATGGCTACACCTTC.